This T cell receptor beta chain was recorded in a study of cytomegalovirus exposure and HLA in healthy donors. PCR was performed using 60 Vbeta and 13 Jbeta primers. Original handling: Later analysis identified tens of millions of unique TCR beta chains, approximately 10 million shared. Profiling relied on immunoSEQ multiplex PCR, and the TCRdb table lists in-frame clones only, not all of them. For V, J and clone size, that table is used; D and trimming come from the DNA. The sample shows around 160,000 clones, about 71% of them seen only once. This clone appeared a single time. What it recognizes is unknown. Germline V gene data show CDR1 as MNHEY and CDR2 as SMNVEV (reference sequence). This CDR3 contains 16 residues. Trimming took off 5 bases at V and 7 bases at J, with 21 bases between the two ends. General observations from the study: A link between a missense DCLRE1C variant and TCR beta V- and J-gene trimming emerged from a later analysis. About 87% or about 30% of the time was how often most TCR beta V segments were productive, according to an earlier analysis.

The TCR originated in a man between 45 and 60 years old in good health and CMV-seronegative. The sequenced material came from PBMCs. The chain employs TRBV27 and TRBJ2-1; perhaps TRBD2 as D (6 bases). The CDR3 DNA reads as TGTGCCAGCAGTCCCCTAATGATAGTAGCGGAAAATGAGCAGTTCTTC. Translation gives CASSPLMIVAENEQFF.